The entry below describes one T cell receptor beta chain. This specimen belongs to a study of T cells in tumors after PD-1 blockade. The length of the CDR3 is 16 residues. The germline V and J ends were trimmed by 9 bases and 2 bases, with 19 bases remaining between them. Per the germline V gene, CDR1 is SGHTA and CDR2 is FQGNSA. The repertoire was sequenced with immunoSEQ multiplex PCR; TCRdb's copy has only in-frame clones and lacks some. The table records about 20,000 clones, approximately 78% of them present only once. J is TRBJ2-2 and V is TRBV7-2; D possibly corresponds to TRBD2 (6 bases). The TCR was taken from a human donor with basal cell carcinoma. This material consisted of PBMCs, taken before anti-PD-1 treatment. The CDR3 bases are TGTGCCAGTATACTTGCACCGGGAGCAAACACCGGGGAGCTGTTTTTT. Translating gives CASILAPGANTGELFF. Full variable domain (outside the CDR3, taken from reference TRBV7-2 and TRBJ2-2): GAGVSQSPSNKVTEKGKDVELRCDPISGHTALYWYRQSLGQGLEFLIYFQGNSAPDKSGLPSDRFSAERTGGSVSTLTIQRTQQEDSAVYLCASILAPGANTGELFFGEGSRLTVL.